Given below is one T cell receptor (beta chain) in context. This sample stems from a study of human T cells and chemical hapten exposure. The CDR3 totals 15 residues. Germline V gene lookup returns CDR1 MNHEY and CDR2 SVGEGT. V lost 6 bases and J lost 8; bases outside the gene matches: 12. In TCRdb, the RACE reads were re-called with MiXCR into one record per CDR3 protein. There are 40,000 or so distinct CDR3 sequences in the sample; about 11% occur only once, and less than 6.5% lies in the top ten. The time point: pre-sensitization, week 0. Treatment: therapeutic diphenylcyclopropenone sensitization with weekly scalp DPC.

The rearrangement uses TRBV6-2 or TRBV6-3 and TRBJ2-1; 8 bases align to TRBD2. This TCR came from a man aged 30 to 39 with alopecia areata. Some clones in this sample may be carry-over from other donors' samples. Source: whole blood, taken in connection with sensitization to the hapten diphenylcyclopropenone (DPC). The CDR3 bases are TGTGCCAGCAGAGAGGGACTAGTGCCATTGGATGAGCAGTTCTTC. It translates to CASREGLVPLDEQFF.